One sample yielded the 19 T cell receptor beta chains listed below, sequenced in a study of blood T cells in healthy people across ages. Together with a sample-barcoded 5' primer, a J-beta primer mix was included in a second PCR lasting about 6 to 11 cycles. TCRdb redid the calling of the 5' RACE reads with MiXCR, one entry per CDR3 protein. The sample includes over 1,500,000 distinct CDR3 sequences, about 49% of them seen just once. The specimen was blood. These receptors all come from a middle-aged woman in good health.

The chain carries TRBV5-6 and TRBJ2-7, with 9 bases aligning to TRBD1. CDR3 length: 15 residues. The germline gives CDR1 SGHDT, CDR2 YYEEEE. With 5 bases clipped from V and 7 bases from J, the junction kept 13 bases outside the gene matches. CDR3 amino acids: CASSLTGGEPGEQYF. The DNA for the CDR3 is TGTGCCAGCAGTTTGACAGGGGGTGAGCCGGGGGAGCAGTACTTC.

The genes are TRBV18 and TRBJ2-5; TRBD1 matches 8 bases. The J call may not be correct, given that the DNA end is closer to TRBJ2-7. The CDR3 spans 14 residues. Germline V CDR1 and CDR2: KGHSH, LQKENI. In DNA form, the CDR3 reads TGTGCCAGCTCACCACGACCAGGGGGCGACGAGCAGTACTTC. Its translation: CASSPRPGGDEQYF.

The rearrangement links TRBV7-9 to TRBJ2-7, with D possibly TRBD2 on 5 matching bases. The CDR3 consists of 16 residues. The V gene's germline CDR1 is SEHNR and CDR2 FQNEAQ (reference sequence). Trimming pared 6 bases from V and 0 bases from J, leaving 18 bases between. CDR3 sequence (DNA): TGTGCCAGCAGTCCCTCAGCAGGACTGCTCTCCTACGAGCAGTACTTC. This translates into CASSPSAGLLSYEQYF.

V gene TRBV6-2 or TRBV6-3 combines with J gene TRBJ2-7; D possibly uses TRBD1 or TRBD2 (5 bases each). The DNA matches TRBJ2-5 better at its end, which makes the J call doubtful. The germline V gene has CDR1 MNHEY and CDR2 SVGEGT. The CDR3 totals 13 residues. CDR3 bases: TGTGCCAGCAGTGCAATGGGGGTGAAGACCCAGTACTTC. This sequence encodes CASSAMGVKTQYF.

This clonotype has more than one count but fewer than ten. The chain combines TRBV11-3 with TRBJ2-4; TRBD1 agrees at 10 bases. The end of the DNA is better explained by TRBJ2-5, so the J call may be wrong. Germline CDR1 reads SGHNT; CDR2 reads YENEEA. The CDR3 sequence is 15 residues long. In nucleotides, the CDR3 is TGTGCCAGCAGCTTTGGGACAGGGGCGTTGGAGACCCAGTACTTC. This translates into CASSFGTGALETQYF.

The gene calls are TRBV7-2 and TRBJ2-3; TRBD2 aligns across 9 bases. Trimming took 1 base from V and 2 from J; bases not matched to a gene: 4. Germline CDR1 reads SGHTA; CDR2 reads FQGNSA. The CDR3 length is 16 residues. This CDR3 is CASSLGSGGNTDTQYF. For the CDR3, the DNA is TGTGCCAGCAGCTTAGGTAGCGGGGGTAACACAGATACGCAGTATTTT. The whole variable domain, filled in from reference TRBV7-2 and TRBJ2-3, reads GAGVSQSPSNKVTEKGKDVELRCDPISGHTALYWYRQSLGQGLEFLIYFQGNSAPDKSGLPSDRFSAERTGGSVSTLTIQRTQQEDSAVYLCASSLGSGGNTDTQYFGPGTRLTVL.

This clonotype was seen a handful of times. V usage is TRBV7-2 and J usage is TRBJ2-3; no definite D call. CDR1 and CDR2 (germline): SGHTA, FQGNSA. Deletions cut 1 base from V and 4 bases from J, with 9 bases between. The CDR3 spans 14 residues. CDR3 bases: TGTGCCAGCAGCTTAGATCCGTCCGCAGATACGCAGTATTTT. Protein sequence: CASSLDPSADTQYF.

The J gene is TRBJ2-1, the V gene TRBV6-5, with D possibly matching TRBD2 (6 bases). Trimming removed 5 bases from V and 4 bases from J, with 18 bases in between. Germline V gene data show CDR1 as MNHEY and CDR2 as SVGAGI. The CDR3 covers 16 residues. This chain's CDR3 is CASSPLSKGRYNEQFF. DNA of the CDR3: TGTGCCAGCAGTCCCCTTAGCAAGGGGAGGTACAATGAGCAGTTCTTC.

The chain employs TRBV20-1 and TRBJ2-3, with a possible D match to TRBD2 (7 bases). The CDR3 has 16 amino acids. V lost 3 bases, J lost 12 bases, and 28 bases lay in between. Germline lookup yields CDR1 DFQATT and CDR2 SNEGSKA (reference sequence). This CDR3 reads CSASLTVWGGTHIQYF. DNA of the CDR3: TGCAGTGCTAGCCTTACGGTTTGGGGGGGCACACATATACAGTATTTT.

This chain links TRBV14 with TRBJ2-4, with a tentative D call TRBD2 (6 bases). The CDR3 extends over 18 amino acids. The V end lost 0 bases, the J end lost 0 bases, and 15 bases lay between the germline ends. Germline V lookup: CDR1 SGHDN, CDR2 FVKESK. CDR3 sequence: CASSQDRATGVAKNIQYF. DNA for the CDR3: TGTGCCAGCAGCCAAGATCGTGCTACGGGGGTAGCCAAAAACATTCAGTACTTC.

This sequence joins TRBV5-5 and TRBJ2-1; D not certain. The CDR3 length is 13 residues. CDR1 is SGHKS and CDR2 is YYEKEE in the germline V gene (reference sequence). The V gene lost 4 bases and the J gene lost 5 bases, with 10 bases spanning the gap. CDR3 sequence: CASSPHMNNEQFF. CDR3 coding DNA: TGTGCCAGCAGCCCCCACATGAACAATGAGCAGTTCTTC.

J is TRBJ2-1 and V is TRBV7-2, with 8 bases identical to TRBD2. Unmatched junction bases numbered 8, after V lost 5 bases and J lost 5 bases. Germline V gene lookup returns CDR1 SGHTA and CDR2 FQGNSA. This CDR3 is built from 15 residues. Here the CDR3 reads CASSPAGGLNNEQFF. In DNA form, the CDR3 reads TGTGCCAGCAGCCCCGCGGGGGGCCTTAACAATGAGCAGTTCTTC.

This clonotype was seen only a few times. The chain is built from TRBV6-2 or TRBV6-3 and TRBJ2-3; 9 bases align to TRBD2. The length of the CDR3 is 20 residues. The V segment lost 6 bases and the J segment 4 bases; nucleotides outside the gene matches: 23. Germline-derived CDR1 and CDR2 are MNHEY and SVGEGT. The chain's CDR3 is CASRATVWGSAGGPPDTQYF. Written as DNA, the CDR3 is TGTGCCAGCAGGGCGACAGTTTGGGGTTCGGCGGGGGGGCCCCCAGATACGCAGTATTTT.

This clonotype was detected only a few times. The chain uses TRBV29-1 and TRBJ2-3; a possible D gene is TRBD1 (5 bases). Trimming pared 3 bases from V and 2 bases from J, leaving 9 bases between. Germline CDR1 reads SQVTM; CDR2 reads ANQGSEA. This CDR3 contains 13 residues. The CDR3 nucleotides are TGCAGCGTTGAGGGGCAGTACACAGATACGCAGTATTTT. Its protein product is CSVEGQYTDTQYF.

The rearrangement links TRBV5-1 to TRBJ2-5; either TRBD1 or TRBD2 may supply D (5 bases each). The J call may be incorrect, as the DNA end agrees better with TRBJ2-7. This CDR3 has 14 amino acids. CDR1 and CDR2 from the germline V gene are SGHRS and YFSETQ. CDR3 loop: CASSYYRLEDEQYF. In DNA, the CDR3 is TGCGCCAGCAGCTATTACAGGTTGGAGGACGAGCAGTACTTC.

This chain connects TRBV5-1 to TRBJ2-3; 10 nucleotides agree with TRBD1. Germline assignment: CDR1 SGHRS and CDR2 YFSETQ. This CDR3 is 17 amino acids long. V was pared by 0 bases and J by 3 bases, with 7 bases of the junction left unmatched. CDR3 region: CASSLATGTGVTDTQYF. The CDR3 DNA reads as TGCGCCAGCAGCTTGGCCACCGGGACAGGGGTGACAGATACGCAGTATTTT.

This rearrangement joins TRBV20-1 to TRBJ2-7; perhaps TRBD2 as D (5 bases). The CDR3 spans 14 residues. V was shortened by 6 bases and J by 5 bases, with 20 bases between the two germline ends. Germline CDR1 is DFQATT and CDR2 is SNEGSKA (reference sequence). The CDR3 loop reads CSAKPPLVGNEQYF. The CDR3 coding sequence is TGCAGTGCCAAACCCCCACTAGTAGGGAACGAGCAGTACTTC.

The chain employs TRBV5-1 and TRBJ2-1, with 14 bases aligning to TRBD2. Germline V gene data show CDR1 as SGHRS and CDR2 as YFSETQ. Trimming cost V 0 bases and J 4 bases; bases outside gene matches: 6. CDR3 length: 18 residues. The chain's CDR3 is CASSLVWTSGGIYNEQFF. The CDR3 bases are TGCGCCAGCAGCTTGGTGTGGACTAGCGGGGGGATATACAATGAGCAGTTCTTC.

The chain carries TRBV4-3 and TRBJ1-2, with D maybe TRBD1 (6 bases). The CDR3 extends over 14 amino acids. V shed 1 base and J shed 13 bases, with 19 bases lying between them. The germline CDR1 and CDR2 sequences are LGHNA and YSLEER. CDR3 in DNA: TGCGCCAGCAGCCAAGCCGGACAGCCTGCATCTGGCACCTTC. Encoded protein: CASSQAGQPASGTF.